A single sample is the source of the 14 T cell receptor beta chains below, sequenced in a study of T-cell reconstitution after alpha-beta-depleted transplantation in children. Unique molecular identifiers were incorporated when the TCRbeta library was constructed. Each CDR3 protein gets one entry after TCRdb re-called the PCR reads with MiXCR. The table records about 500,000 distinct CDR3 sequences, 30% to 35% of them present only once. The sequenced sample was PBMCs from the stem cell graft donor, obtained from the stem cell graft. The receptor source for this set is a human donor who donated a stem cell graft to a child with aplastic anemia.

The rearrangement joins TRBV7-6 to TRBJ1-3, with D hard to call. The V end lost 5 bases, the J end lost 4 bases, and 12 bases lay between the germline ends. Germline V gene sequence: CDR1 SGHVS, CDR2 FNYEAQ. The CDR3 is 14 residues long. The CDR3 DNA reads TGTGCCAGCAGCCCCACTCCACAGGGAAACACCATATATTTT. It specifies CASSPTPQGNTIYF.

This rearrangement joins TRBV30 to TRBJ1-1; D uncertain. CDR3 size: 16 residues. The V end was cut by 2 bases, the J end by 3 bases, with 19 bases between. Germline CDR1 reads GTSNPN; CDR2 reads SVGIG (reference sequence). The CDR3 sequence is CAWSPRGGRSYTEAFF. The CDR3 coding sequence is TGTGCCTGGAGTCCCCGAGGTGGACGGTCCTACACTGAAGCTTTCTTT.

This rearrangement joins TRBV29-1 to TRBJ2-3; D unclear. There are 18 residues in the CDR3. V shed 3 bases and J shed 1 base, with 23 bases lying between them. CDR1 SQVTM and CDR2 ANQGSEA come from the germline V gene. The CDR3 DNA reads TGCAGCGTTGAGTTTAACCGTCTCGATAGGTTGGGCACAGATACGCAGTATTTT. This codes for CSVEFNRLDRLGTDTQYF.

This clonotype has only a few counts. The V and J genes are TRBV29-1 and TRBJ1-2; D unclear. The V and J ends lost 7 bases and 4 bases respectively, with 13 bases between them. Germline V gives CDR1 SQVTM, CDR2 ANQGSEA. This CDR3 contains 12 residues. CDR3 bases: TGCAGCGGGTCCGAGGCTGCCTATGGCTACACCTTC. Translation gives CSGSEAAYGYTF. The entire variable domain, with the rest obtained from reference TRBV29-1 and TRBJ1-2, is as follows: SAVISQKPSRDICQRGTSLTIQCQVDSQVTMMFWYRQQPGQSLTLIATANQGSEATYESGFVIDKFPISRPNLTFSTLTVSNMSPEDSSIYLCSGSEAAYGYTFGSGTRLTVV.

The chain has TRBV28 and TRBJ2-7; D is perhaps TRBD2 (7 bases). V lost 2 bases to trimming and J lost 5 bases, with 19 bases between them. This CDR3 has 16 amino acids. Germline-derived CDR1 and CDR2 are MDHEN and SYDVKM. The CDR3 sequence is CASSLAGAVQVDEQYF. CDR3 coding DNA: TGTGCCAGCAGTTTAGCGGGGGCGGTACAAGTCGACGAGCAGTACTTC.

This clonotype showed up many times. The chain couples TRBV20-1 to TRBJ1-6; TRBD1 matches at 7 bases. V shed 6 bases, J shed 7 bases, and the junction held 6 bases outside the gene matches. The germline gives CDR1 DFQATT, CDR2 SNEGSKA (reference sequence). CDR3 length equals 13 residues. The CDR3 here is CSANRGPNSPLHF. In nucleotides, the CDR3 is TGCAGTGCAAACAGGGGCCCGAATTCACCCCTCCACTTT.

This clonotype has a handful of counts. The chain links TRBV29-1 to TRBJ2-1, with 10 bases identical to TRBD1. Germline V lookup: CDR1 SQVTM, CDR2 ANQGSEA. Losses at the gene ends were 7 bases for V and 9 bases for J; bases not matched to a gene: 0. The CDR3 has 10 amino acids. The DNA for the CDR3 is TGCAGCGGACAGGGGGCTGAGCAGTTCTTC. Translating gives CSGQGAEQFF.

The genes are TRBV30 and TRBJ1-1; maybe TRBD1 (5 bases). V was pared by 4 bases and J by 2 bases, with 17 bases between. The germline gives CDR1 GTSNPN, CDR2 SVGIG (reference sequence). The CDR3 is made up of 15 amino acids. CDR3 residues: CAWTQGQKSNTEAFF. In DNA form, the CDR3 reads TGTGCCTGGACTCAGGGCCAAAAATCTAACACTGAAGCTTTCTTT. The whole variable domain, filled in from reference TRBV30 and TRBJ1-1, reads SQTIHQWPATLVQPVGSPLSLECTVEGTSNPNLYWYRQAAGRGLQLLFYSVGIGQISSEVPQNLSASRPQDRQFILSSKKLLLSDSGFYLCAWTQGQKSNTEAFFGQGTRLTVV.

This clonotype was counted between two and nine times. V usage is TRBV6-4 and J usage is TRBJ1-1, with 7 bases aligning to TRBD1. The CDR3 is 15 amino acids. CDR1 and CDR2 from the germline V gene are MRHNA and SNTAGT. The trim removed 6 bases at V and 7 bases at J, leaving 14 bases unmatched. In nucleotides, the CDR3 is TGTGCCAGCAGCTTGAACCCTACAGGGGAGAGTGAAGCTTTCTTT. It specifies CASSLNPTGESEAFF.

This clonotype occurred once. The gene calls are TRBV7-2 and TRBJ2-6; maybe TRBD1 (6 bases). Germline lookup yields CDR1 SGHTA and CDR2 FQGNSA. CDR3 size: 16 residues. The V end lost 5 bases, the J end lost 2 bases, and 13 bases lay between the germline ends. This CDR3 reads CASSRQAGAGANVLTF. CDR3 in DNA: TGTGCCAGCAGCCGACAGGCGGGCGCTGGGGCCAACGTCCTGACTTTC. The full variable domain, completed using reference TRBV7-2 and TRBJ2-6, is GAGVSQSPSNKVTEKGKDVELRCDPISGHTALYWYRQSLGQGLEFLIYFQGNSAPDKSGLPSDRFSAERTGGSVSTLTIQRTQQEDSAVYLCASSRQAGAGANVLTFGAGSRLTVL.

This clonotype was detected only a few times. The CDR3 reads CSARDRDSYNEQFF. Written as DNA, the CDR3 is TGCAGTGCTAGAGATAGGGACAGTTACAATGAGCAGTTCTTC. V is TRBV20-1 and J is TRBJ2-1; 7 nucleotides align to TRBD1. CDR1 and CDR2 from the germline V gene are DFQATT and SNEGSKA (reference sequence). After removal of 0 bases from V and 4 bases from J, the junction contained 3 bases not matched to a gene. This CDR3 is 14 amino acids long.

This clonotype was seen only a few times. V gene TRBV15 combines with J gene TRBJ2-2, with D perhaps matching TRBD1 (6 bases). V lost 9 bases to trimming and J lost 2 bases, with 13 bases between them. Germline V gene data show CDR1 as LNHNV and CDR2 as YYDKDF (reference sequence). The CDR3 length is 14 residues. CDR3: CATGPGTNTGELFF. The CDR3 nucleotides are TGTGCCACAGGACCCGGGACAAACACCGGGGAGCTGTTTTTT.

In its sample, this clonotype was seen a few times. The chain links TRBV29-1 to TRBJ2-7; 8 nucleotides align to TRBD1. This CDR3 is 13 amino acids long. CDR1 and CDR2 (germline): SQVTM, ANQGSEA. V lost 7 bases, J lost 2 bases, and 7 bases stayed unmatched. The CDR3 DNA is TGCAGCGCTCGGACAGGGCCGGCCTACGAGCAGTACTTC. It is translated as CSARTGPAYEQYF.

This clonotype has only a few counts. The J gene is TRBJ2-3, the V gene TRBV20-1; TRBD2 matches at 12 bases. V dropped 1 base and J dropped 3; count of bases not matched to a gene: 2. Germline V gene sequence: CDR1 DFQATT, CDR2 SNEGSKA (reference sequence). There are 15 residues in the CDR3. The CDR3 region is CSARVLAGGTDTQYF. The DNA for the CDR3 is TGCAGTGCTAGAGTACTAGCGGGAGGAACAGATACGCAGTATTTT.